A single sample gave rise to the 14 T cell receptor beta chains below, sequenced in a study of vaccination effects on CD4 cells after COVID-19. Antigens for these TCRs are unknown. The assay was immunoSEQ multiplex PCR, and TCRdb's table has in-frame clones only and misses some. This table holds about 15,000 clones, roughly 75% found once. Sequencing in the ViraFEST assay came after antigen-specific CD4+ T cells had been expanded with viral peptide pools, which were used to stimulate PBMC. Scientists isolated CD4+ T cells after an approximately 10-day culture period ended. Participants were given two doses of BNT162b2 or mRNA-1273 vaccine. The material was CD4+ T cells from PBMCs cultured with HCoV-NL63 spike peptides, obtained after COVID-19 vaccination. These receptor sequences come from a human donor who received a COVID-19 vaccine.

The chain joins TRBV2 to TRBJ2-7; D gene unclear. The CDR3 totals 12 residues. The V end lost 5 bases, the J end lost 9 bases, and 14 bases lay between the germline ends. Germline assignment: CDR1 SNHLY and CDR2 FYNNEI. CDR3 sequence: CASSRRAEGQYF. DNA of the CDR3: TGTGCCAGCAGTAGAAGGGCCGAAGGGCAGTACTTC.

The rearrangement joins TRBV28 to TRBJ2-2, with D possibly being TRBD1 or TRBD2 (6 bases each). This CDR3 comprises 15 residues. Germline CDR1 reads MDHEN; CDR2 reads SYDVKM. Trimming shortened V by 3 bases and J by 6 bases, and 14 bases separated the two germline ends. The CDR3 region is CASSFRGRGAGELFF. In DNA form, the CDR3 reads TGTGCCAGCAGTTTCAGGGGAAGGGGGGCCGGGGAGCTGTTTTTT.

J is TRBJ1-6 and V is TRBV27; D not resolved. In germline, CDR1 is MNHEY, CDR2 SMNVEV (reference sequence). The CDR3 runs 13 residues. The germline V and J ends were trimmed by 6 bases and 9 bases, with 12 bases remaining between them. CDR3 amino acids: CASSQERSSPLHF. For the CDR3, the DNA is TGTGCCAGCAGCCAGGAGAGAAGTTCACCCCTCCACTTT.

The chain couples TRBV5-1 to TRBJ1-2; TRBD1 might be the D (6 bases). Germline assignment: CDR1 SGHRS and CDR2 YFSETQ. The V end was cut by 2 bases, the J end by 2 bases, with 7 bases between. This CDR3 region has 13 residues. CDR3 nucleotide sequence: TGCGCCAGCAGCTTTCAGGGGAACTATGGCTACACCTTC. Its protein product is CASSFQGNYGYTF.

The J gene is TRBJ1-6, the V gene TRBV3-1 (or the pseudogene TRBV3-2); unclear D gene. Deletions cut 1 base from V and 7 bases from J, with 8 bases between. The CDR3 contains 14 residues. Germline assignment: CDR1 LGHDT and CDR2 YNNKEL (reference sequence). This chain's CDR3 is CASSQVEGNSPLHF. The CDR3, as DNA: TGTGCCAGCAGCCAAGTTGAGGGAAATTCACCCCTCCACTTT.

In its sample, this clone is medium-sized. This chain links TRBV30 with TRBJ1-2, with 7 bases lining up with TRBD1. V lost 4 bases and J lost 1; bases outside the gene matches: 3. Germline CDR1 reads GTSNPN; CDR2 reads SVGIG (reference sequence). The CDR3 is 13 residues long. The CDR3 is CAWKGQNNYGYTF. The DNA for the CDR3 is TGTGCCTGGAAGGGACAGAATAACTATGGCTACACCTTC.

This rearrangement joins TRBV9 to TRBJ2-1, with 11 bases that match TRBD2. The CDR3 contains 15 residues. V lost 2 bases, J lost 9 bases, and 7 bases stayed unmatched. Germline V CDR1 and CDR2: SGDLS, YYNGEE. CDR3 in amino acids: CASSVLSGGAGEQFF. The CDR3 region has the DNA TGTGCCAGCAGCGTCCTTAGCGGGGGGGCGGGTGAGCAGTTCTTC.

The chain employs TRBV5-1 and TRBJ2-7; TRBD1 matches 9 bases. Germline lookup yields CDR1 SGHRS and CDR2 YFSETQ. After removal of 4 bases from V and 1 base from J, the junction contained 3 bases not matched to a gene. The CDR3 totals 14 residues. CDR3 sequence reads: CASSKDRGSYEQYF. In DNA form, the CDR3 reads TGCGCCAGCAGCAAGGACAGGGGATCCTACGAGCAGTACTTC.

The genes are TRBV14 and TRBJ2-3, with D unresolved. Trimming took off 1 base at V and 3 bases at J, with 8 bases between the two ends. The CDR3 covers 14 residues. Germline assignment: CDR1 SGHDN and CDR2 FVKESK. DNA of the CDR3: TGTGCCAGCAGCCAAGCTCAGGTTACAGATACGCAGTATTTT. It yields the protein CASSQAQVTDTQYF.

This chain joins TRBV7-2 and TRBJ2-5; 7 bases are a match to TRBD1. The germline V gene has CDR1 SGHTA and CDR2 FQGNSA. The V segment lost 3 bases and the J segment 2 bases; nucleotides outside the gene matches: 0. The CDR3 spans 13 residues. The CDR3 sequence is CASSLGQQETQYF. CDR3 bases: TGTGCCAGCAGCTTGGGACAGCAAGAGACCCAGTACTTC. Filled out from reference TRBV7-2 and TRBJ2-5, the complete variable domain reads GAGVSQSPSNKVTEKGKDVELRCDPISGHTALYWYRQSLGQGLEFLIYFQGNSAPDKSGLPSDRFSAERTGGSVSTLTIQRTQQEDSAVYLCASSLGQQETQYFGPGTRLLVL.

The chain is built from TRBV10-3 and TRBJ1-1; D is uncertain. The CDR3 sequence is 15 residues long. From germline, CDR1 is ENHRY and CDR2 SYGVKD. The V end lost 3 bases, the J end lost 2 bases, and 13 bases lay between the germline ends. The CDR3 reads CAISDPALENTEAFF. The CDR3 DNA follows: TGTGCCATCAGTGACCCCGCTCTAGAAAACACTGAAGCTTTCTTT.

This chain connects TRBV5-1 to TRBJ1-5, with 9 nucleotides matching TRBD1. CDR1 and CDR2 from the germline V gene are SGHRS and YFSETQ. The V and J ends lost 3 bases and 7 bases, in that order; junction bases with no gene match: 8. This CDR3 has 15 residues. CDR3 DNA: TGCGCCAGCAGCTCTTCTCCCGACAGGGGGCAGCCCCAGCATTTT. This gives the protein CASSSSPDRGQPQHF.

The chain uses TRBV6-6 and TRBJ2-5; 7 bases match TRBD1. The germline V gene has CDR1 MNHNY and CDR2 SVGAGI (reference sequence). Unmatched junction bases numbered 16, after V lost 5 bases and J lost 1 base. The CDR3 runs 18 residues. CDR3 protein: CASSQRDRSTTFQETQYF. Written as DNA, the CDR3 is TGTGCCAGCAGTCAAAGGGACAGAAGTACCACGTTCCAAGAGACCCAGTACTTC.

The V and J genes are TRBV10-3 and TRBJ1-4, with a possible D match to TRBD1 (5 bases). The CDR3 has 12 residues. Germline CDR1 ENHRY, CDR2 SYGVKD. Trimming left V 7 bases short and J 2 bases short, with 5 bases between. CDR3 nucleotide sequence: TGTGCCATCACAGGGACTAATGAAAAACTGTTTTTT. This sequence encodes CAITGTNEKLFF.